This entry concerns a single TCR beta chain. Its antigen is undetermined. The repertoire was sequenced with immunoSEQ multiplex PCR; TCRdb's copy has only in-frame clones and lacks some. Among tens of thousands of clones listed, approximately 90% were seen once. The entry originates in a study of T cell responses to AZD1222 COVID-19 vaccine. Study in general: Second doses that came at about 4 or about 12 weeks were put together. Study conclusions and caveats: Elevations in Spike-specific TCR breadth and depth followed administration of two AZD1222 doses. No day 14 peak samples; only post-peak repertoires were characterized. Epitopes outside B.1.351 and B.1.1.7 mutated regions reportedly drew nearly half of spike TCRs.

V lost 4 bases and J 0 bases, leaving 20 bases between the germline ends. CDR3 length: 18 amino acids. Germline loops: CDR1 SGHRS, CDR2 YFSETQ. V and J are TRBV5-1 and TRBJ1-3; possible D gene TRBD1, 5 bases. The TCR sequence derives from an adult in good health. Here the sequenced sample was peripheral blood, taken on day 0 of AZD1222 vaccination. CDR3 nucleotides: TGCGCCAGCAGCCACGGGACGCTAAAGACAATCTCTGGAAACACCATATATTTT. This translates into CASSHGTLKTISGNTIYF.